This T cell receptor (beta chain) was identified in a study of cytomegalovirus exposure and HLA in healthy donors. Profiling relied on immunoSEQ multiplex PCR, and the TCRdb table lists in-frame clones only, not all of them. Of around 55,000 clones detected, 90% appear once; the ten largest clones hold 3% to 3.5%. The CDR3 length is 15 residues. Germline loops: CDR1 SGHKS, CDR2 YYEKEE (reference sequence). Trimming left V 4 bases short and J 2 bases short, with 13 bases between. General study findings and limits: A later analysis found first-cohort TCR clusters tended to co-occur in the 120 validation repertoires.

Notes on this clone: The antigen is unknown.

Sequenced sample: PBMCs. V gene TRBV5-5 combines with J gene TRBJ1-5, with a weak D call TRBD1 (6 bases). This clonotype originated in a man younger than 35 in good health and CMV-seronegative. CDR3 in amino acids: CASSVGDIRNQPQHF. CDR3 nucleotide sequence: TGTGCCAGCAGCGTAGGGGACATCCGCAATCAGCCCCAGCATTTT.